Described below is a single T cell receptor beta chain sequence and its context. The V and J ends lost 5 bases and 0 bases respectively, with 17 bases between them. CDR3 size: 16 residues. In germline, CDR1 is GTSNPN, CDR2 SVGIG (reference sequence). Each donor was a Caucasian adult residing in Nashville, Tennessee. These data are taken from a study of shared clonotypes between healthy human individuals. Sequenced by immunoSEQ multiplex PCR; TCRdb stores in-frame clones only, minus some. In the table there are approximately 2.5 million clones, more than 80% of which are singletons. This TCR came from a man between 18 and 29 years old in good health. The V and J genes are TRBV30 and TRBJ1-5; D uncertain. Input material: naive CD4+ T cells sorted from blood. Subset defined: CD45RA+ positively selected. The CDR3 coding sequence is TGTGCCTGGGCCCGTGCAGAGAGTAATAGCAATCAGCCCCAGCATTTT. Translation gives CAWARAESNSNQPQHF.